These 16 T cell receptor beta chains were sequenced from one sample in a study of cytomegalovirus exposure and HLA in healthy donors (TCRdb year 2017). The method was the immunoSEQ multiplex PCR assay. For the multiplex PCR, a mixture combining 60 forward primers for TCR Vbeta segments and 13 reverse primers for TCR Jbeta segments was used. The clones in this table, taken by TCRdb from immuneACCESS, are in-frame only. Not every clone is retained; where verified, under half of the shortfall comes from an unresolved V gene, and the cause of the rest is unknown. Counted in this sample were 55,000 to 80,000 clones; around 72% of them appeared once. The ten largest clones represent 7% to 9.5% of the sample. Input material: PBMCs. Every receptor here comes from a young woman in good health and CMV-seropositive.

The gene calls are TRBV5-1 and TRBJ1-2; maybe TRBD1 (6 bases). Trimming removed 0 bases from V and 8 bases from J, with 23 bases in between. The CDR3 runs to 17 residues. Germline assignment: CDR1 SGHRS and CDR2 YFSETQ. The CDR3 sequence is CASSLASNAVQGVGYTF. Here the CDR3 DNA reads TGCGCCAGCAGCTTGGCCTCTAACGCCGTACAGGGCGTAGGCTACACCTTC. The full variable domain, completed using reference TRBV5-1 and TRBJ1-2, is KAGVTQTPRYLIKTRGQQVTLSCSPISGHRSVSWYQQTPGQGLQFLFEYFSETQRNKGNFPGRFSGRQFSNSRSEMNVSTLELGDSALYLCASSLASNAVQGVGYTFGSGTRLTVV.

The genes are TRBV29-1 and TRBJ1-1, with TRBD1 identical over 8 bases. This CDR3 is 13 amino acids long. Germline loops: CDR1 SQVTM, CDR2 ANQGSEA. With 4 bases clipped from V and 1 base from J, the junction kept 2 bases outside the gene matches. CDR3: CSVGGQGNTEAFF. CDR3 coding DNA: TGCAGCGTTGGTGGACAGGGGAACACTGAAGCTTTCTTT.

The gene calls are TRBV7-9 and TRBJ1-1; unclear D gene. The CDR3 consists of 15 residues. The germline V and J ends were trimmed by 4 bases and 0 bases, with 12 bases remaining between them. Germline V CDR1 and CDR2: SEHNR, FQNEAQ (reference sequence). As DNA, the CDR3 is TGTGCCAGCAGCTCTTTCAGAGGCATGAACACTGAAGCTTTCTTT. Translated, it gives CASSSFRGMNTEAFF.

The chain links TRBV6-5 to TRBJ1-5, with 8 nucleotides matching TRBD1. CDR3 length equals 15 residues. V was clipped by 4 bases and J by 6 bases; unmatched bases: 8. Germline V gives CDR1 MNHEY, CDR2 SVGAGI. The CDR3 sequence: CASSSGGGAFQPQHF. The CDR3 DNA reads as TGTGCCAGCAGTTCAGGGGGCGGTGCGTTTCAGCCCCAGCATTTT.

The V gene is TRBV6-5, the J gene TRBJ2-7; 7 bases map to TRBD2. The CDR3 length is 14 residues. Germline values: CDR1 MNHEY, CDR2 SVGAGI. The V gene end was trimmed by 0 bases and the J gene end by 6 bases; junction bases not matched to a gene: 5. DNA for the CDR3: TGTGCCAGCAGTTACTCGGCGGGAGTAGGCGAGCAGTACTTC. Residues: CASSYSAGVGEQYF.

The chain joins TRBV30 to TRBJ2-5; 8 bases align to TRBD1. The DNA matches TRBJ2-7 better at its end, which makes the J call doubtful. Germline values: CDR1 GTSNPN, CDR2 SVGIG (reference sequence). This CDR3 spans 14 amino acids. CDR3 nucleotide sequence: TGTGCCTGGGCCCCTGGGACAGGAGCCTACGAGCAGTACTTC. As protein: CAWAPGTGAYEQYF.

This chain uses TRBV7-2 with TRBJ1-2, with unresolved D. V was pared by 2 bases and J by 0 bases, with 19 bases between. Germline CDR1 and CDR2: SGHTA and FQGNSA. This CDR3 region has 18 residues. CDR3 bases: TGTGCCAGCAGCTTACGAGGTACGGGAATCGGGACTAACTATGGCTACACCTTC. Its protein is CASSLRGTGIGTNYGYTF. Combining the CDR3 with reference TRBV7-2 and TRBJ1-2 gives the whole variable domain GAGVSQSPSNKVTEKGKDVELRCDPISGHTALYWYRQSLGQGLEFLIYFQGNSAPDKSGLPSDRFSAERTGGSVSTLTIQRTQQEDSAVYLCASSLRGTGIGTNYGYTFGSGTRLTVV.

The CDR3, as DNA: TGCGCCAGCAGCCTCGGACCGGGAAAGGGCACTGAAGCTTTCTTT. Translated: CASSLGPGKGTEAFF. This sequence joins TRBV5-1 and TRBJ1-1; D unresolved. This CDR3 comprises 15 residues. Trimming took 4 bases from V and 4 from J, leaving 17 bases between them. The germline gives CDR1 SGHRS, CDR2 YFSETQ.

This rearrangement joins TRBV19 to TRBJ1-1; D possibly corresponds to TRBD1 (5 bases). CDR1 and CDR2 from the germline V gene are LNHDA and SQIVND (reference sequence). This CDR3 has 15 residues. V gave up 3 bases and J gave up 4 bases, with 15 bases separating them. The CDR3 DNA reads as TGTGCCAGTAGTATGGGGCTGGGGGGAGGCACTGAAGCTTTCTTT. It specifies CASSMGLGGGTEAFF.

The V gene is TRBV5-1, the J gene TRBJ2-3; possibly TRBD2 for D (5 bases). This CDR3 comprises 16 residues. Deletions cut 3 bases from V and 6 bases from J, with 20 bases between. Germline V CDR1 and CDR2: SGHRS, YFSETQ. The CDR3 nucleotides are TGCGCCAGCAGCTCCGGCAGGACTCCCTCGGGGGATACGCAGTATTTT. This sequence encodes CASSSGRTPSGDTQYF.

With regard to this clone: A junction boundary mismatches the germline segment, possibly from a read error. The V call is TRBV7-9, the J call TRBJ2-7; TRBD2 might be the D (5 bases). CDR1 and CDR2 from the germline V gene are SEHNR and FQNEAQ (reference sequence). The CDR3 is made up of 8 amino acids. CDR3 sequence reads: CSSSPGLF. For the CDR3, the DNA is TGTTCCAGCAGCCCCGGACTGTTC.

The chain joins TRBV7-6 to TRBJ2-2; D unresolved. The CDR3 sequence is 14 residues long. The V end was cut by 8 bases, the J end by 0 bases, with 10 bases between. The germline V gene encodes CDR1 SGHVS and CDR2 FNYEAQ. The CDR3 DNA is TGTGCCAGCCGAGAGAGTGCGAACACCGGGGAGCTGTTTTTT. Protein: CASRESANTGELFF.

The rearrangement joins TRBV29-1 to TRBJ2-1; TRBD1 is a possible D gene (5 bases). CDR3 length: 12 amino acids. Trimming removed 4 bases from V and 5 bases from J, with 9 bases in between. Per the germline V gene, CDR1 is SQVTM and CDR2 is ANQGSEA. CDR3 DNA sequence: TGCAGCGTTGGGACAACCGACAATGAGCAGTTCTTC. It is translated as CSVGTTDNEQFF.

This clone was seen a few times. The CDR3 sequence is CASSSETGGGETQYF. DNA for the CDR3: TGCGCCAGCAGCAGCGAGACAGGGGGAGGAGAGACCCAGTACTTC. This chain links TRBV4-3 with TRBJ2-5; 9 bases align to TRBD1. The CDR3 is 15 residues long. Germline CDR1 and CDR2: LGHNA and YSLEER. Trimming cost V 5 bases and J 4 bases; bases outside gene matches: 8.

This chain links TRBV11-2 with TRBJ2-1, with a possible D match to TRBD1 (5 bases). With 5 bases removed from V and 12 bases from J, the gap between germline ends came to 17 bases. Germline values: CDR1 SGHAT, CDR2 FQNNGV. The CDR3 loop spans 13 amino acids. This CDR3 reads CASSLTDRQGQFF. The DNA of the CDR3 is TGTGCCAGCAGCCTTACCGACAGACAAGGGCAGTTCTTC.

V usage is TRBV2 and J usage is TRBJ2-5; TRBD2 might be the D (5 bases). Germline V gene data show CDR1 as SNHLY and CDR2 as FYNNEI. Trimming took off 4 bases at V and 5 bases at J, with 14 bases between the two ends. The CDR3 has 14 amino acids. CDR3 amino acids: CASSALLGPETQYF. CDR3 coding DNA: TGTGCCAGCAGTGCCTTACTAGGTCCGGAGACCCAGTACTTC.